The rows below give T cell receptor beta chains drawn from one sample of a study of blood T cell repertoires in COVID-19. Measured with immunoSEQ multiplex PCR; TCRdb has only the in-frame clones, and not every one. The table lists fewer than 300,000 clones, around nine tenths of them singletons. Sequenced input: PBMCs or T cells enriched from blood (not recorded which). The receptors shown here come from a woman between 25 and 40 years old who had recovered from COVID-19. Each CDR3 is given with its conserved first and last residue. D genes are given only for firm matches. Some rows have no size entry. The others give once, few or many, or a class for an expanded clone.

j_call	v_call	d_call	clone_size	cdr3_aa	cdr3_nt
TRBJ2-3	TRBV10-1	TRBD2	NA	CASTNNSGGDTQYF	TGCGCCAGCACCAATAATTCGGGAGGAGATACGCAGTATTTT
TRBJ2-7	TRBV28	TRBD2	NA	CASTGAASGDVEQYF	TGTGCCAGCACCGGGGCTGCTAGCGGGGACGTGGAGCAGTACTTC
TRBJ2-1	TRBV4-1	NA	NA	CASSQASAGTLRNEQFF	TGCGCCAGCAGCCAAGCGTCTGCGGGGACCCTAAGGAATGAGCAGTTCTTC
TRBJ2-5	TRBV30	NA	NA	CAWSVRRGGLSETQYF	TGTGCCTGGAGTGTAAGACGGGGAGGTCTTTCAGAGACCCAGTACTTC
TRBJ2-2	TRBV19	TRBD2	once	CASKGSGNGRGVNTGELFF	TGTGCCTCAAAAGGGAGCGGGAACGGTCGAGGAGTTAACACCGGGGAGCTGTTTTTT
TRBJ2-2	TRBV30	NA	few	CAWSVMAGETGELFF	TGTGCCTGGAGTGTGATGGCGGGTGAGACCGGGGAGCTGTTTTTT
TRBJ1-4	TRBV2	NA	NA	CASALGRTNEKLFF	TGTGCCAGCGCCCTTGGCAGAACTAATGAAAAACTGTTTTTT
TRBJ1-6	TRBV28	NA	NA	CASKEAFNSPLHF	TGTGCCAGCAAGGAGGCGTTCAATTCACCCCTCCACTTT
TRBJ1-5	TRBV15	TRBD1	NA	CATSSDRGRGQPQHF	TGTGCCACCAGCAGCGACAGGGGAAGGGGTCAGCCCCAGCATTTT
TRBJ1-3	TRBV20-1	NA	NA	CSASWDRRNSGNTIYF	TGCAGTGCTAGTTGGGATAGGAGGAACTCTGGAAACACCATATATTTT